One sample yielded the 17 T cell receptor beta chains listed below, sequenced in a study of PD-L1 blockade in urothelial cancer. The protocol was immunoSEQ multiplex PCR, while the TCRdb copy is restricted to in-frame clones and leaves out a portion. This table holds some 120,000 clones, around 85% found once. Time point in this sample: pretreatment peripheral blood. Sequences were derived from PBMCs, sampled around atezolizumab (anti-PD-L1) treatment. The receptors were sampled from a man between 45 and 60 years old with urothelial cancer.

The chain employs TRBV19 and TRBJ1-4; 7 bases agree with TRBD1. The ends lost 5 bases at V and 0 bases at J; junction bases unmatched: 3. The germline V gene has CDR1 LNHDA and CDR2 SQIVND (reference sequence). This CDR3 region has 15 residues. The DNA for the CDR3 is TGTGCCAGTAGTGTGCAGGGGGCAACTAATGAAAAACTGTTTTTT. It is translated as CASSVQGATNEKLFF.

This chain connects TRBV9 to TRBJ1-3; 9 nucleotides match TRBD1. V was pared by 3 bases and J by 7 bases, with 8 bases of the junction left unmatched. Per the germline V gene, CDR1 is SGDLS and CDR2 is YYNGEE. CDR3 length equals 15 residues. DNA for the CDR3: TGTGCCAGCAGCGCCTTCCACGGACAGGGGAACACCATATATTTT. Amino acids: CASSAFHGQGNTIYF.

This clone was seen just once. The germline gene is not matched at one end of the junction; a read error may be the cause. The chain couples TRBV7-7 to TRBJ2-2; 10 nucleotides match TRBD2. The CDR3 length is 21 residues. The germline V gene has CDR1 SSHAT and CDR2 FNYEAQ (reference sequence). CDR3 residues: CASSSWTSGDNNRVNTGELFF. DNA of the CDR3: TGTGCTAGCAGCTCGTGGACTAGCGGAGATAACAATAGGGTGAACACCGGGGAGCTGTTTTTT.

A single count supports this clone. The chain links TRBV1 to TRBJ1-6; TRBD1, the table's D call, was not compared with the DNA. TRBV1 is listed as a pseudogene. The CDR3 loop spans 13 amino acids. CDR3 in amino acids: CTALDRKNSPLHF. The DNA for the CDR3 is TGCACCGCATTGGACAGGAAAAATTCACCCCTCCACTTT.

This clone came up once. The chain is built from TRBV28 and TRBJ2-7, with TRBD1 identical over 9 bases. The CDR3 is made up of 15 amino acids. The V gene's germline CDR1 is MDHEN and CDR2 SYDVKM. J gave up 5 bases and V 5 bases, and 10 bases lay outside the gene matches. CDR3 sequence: CASSETGTGKNEQYF. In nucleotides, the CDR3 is TGTGCCAGCAGTGAGACCGGGACAGGGAAAAACGAGCAGTACTTC.

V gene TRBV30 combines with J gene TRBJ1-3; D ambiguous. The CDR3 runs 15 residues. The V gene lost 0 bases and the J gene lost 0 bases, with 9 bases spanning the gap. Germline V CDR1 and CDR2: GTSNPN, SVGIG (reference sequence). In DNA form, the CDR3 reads TGTGCCTGGAGTGTACTCGGGAGCTCTGGAAACACCATATATTTT. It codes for CAWSVLGSSGNTIYF.

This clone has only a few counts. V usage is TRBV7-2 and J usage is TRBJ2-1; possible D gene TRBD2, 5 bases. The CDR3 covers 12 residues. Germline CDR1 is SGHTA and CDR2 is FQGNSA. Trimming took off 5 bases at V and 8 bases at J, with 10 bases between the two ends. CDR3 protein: CASSPRADEQFF. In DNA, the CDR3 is TGTGCCAGCAGCCCGAGGGCGGATGAGCAGTTCTTC.

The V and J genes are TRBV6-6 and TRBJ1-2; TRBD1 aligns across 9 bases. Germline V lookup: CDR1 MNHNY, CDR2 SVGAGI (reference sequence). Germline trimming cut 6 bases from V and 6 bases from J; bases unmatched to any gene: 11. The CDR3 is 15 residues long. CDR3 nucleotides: TGTGCCAGCAGCCCCCCGGTGGGACAGGGAAATGGCTACACCTTC. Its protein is CASSPPVGQGNGYTF.

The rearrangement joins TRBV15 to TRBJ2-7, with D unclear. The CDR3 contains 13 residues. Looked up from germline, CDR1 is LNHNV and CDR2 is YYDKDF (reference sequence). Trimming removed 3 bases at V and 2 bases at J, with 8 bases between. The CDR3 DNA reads TGTGCCACCAGCAGGCAGGAAACCTACGAGCAGTACTTC. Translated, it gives CATSRQETYEQYF.

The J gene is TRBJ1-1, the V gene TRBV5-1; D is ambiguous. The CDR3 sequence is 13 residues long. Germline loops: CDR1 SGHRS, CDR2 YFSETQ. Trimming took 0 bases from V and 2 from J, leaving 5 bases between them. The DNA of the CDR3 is TGCGCCAGCAGCTTGGTTAGAAACACTGAAGCTTTCTTT. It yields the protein CASSLVRNTEAFF.

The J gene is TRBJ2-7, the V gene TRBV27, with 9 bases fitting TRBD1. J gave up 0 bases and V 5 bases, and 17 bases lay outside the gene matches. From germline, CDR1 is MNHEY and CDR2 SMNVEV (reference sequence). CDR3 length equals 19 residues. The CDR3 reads CASSPGGWGQGIYSYEQYF. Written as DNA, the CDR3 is TGTGCCAGCAGTCCCGGGGGATGGGGACAGGGAATTTACTCCTACGAGCAGTACTTC.

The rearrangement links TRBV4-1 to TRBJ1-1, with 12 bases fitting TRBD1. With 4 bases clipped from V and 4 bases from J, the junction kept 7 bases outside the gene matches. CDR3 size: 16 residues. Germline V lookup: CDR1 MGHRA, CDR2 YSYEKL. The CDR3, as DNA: TGCGCCAGCAGCCCTGGGACAGGGGGCTCGAGCACTGAAGCTTTCTTT. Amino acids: CASSPGTGGSSTEAFF.

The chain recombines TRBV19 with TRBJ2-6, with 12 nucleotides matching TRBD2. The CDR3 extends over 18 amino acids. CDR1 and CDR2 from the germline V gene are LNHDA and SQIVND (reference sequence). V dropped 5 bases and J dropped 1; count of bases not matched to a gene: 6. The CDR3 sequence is CASSLRTSGKSGANVLTF. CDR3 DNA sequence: TGTGCCAGTAGTCTTAGGACTAGCGGGAAATCTGGGGCCAACGTCCTGACTTTC.

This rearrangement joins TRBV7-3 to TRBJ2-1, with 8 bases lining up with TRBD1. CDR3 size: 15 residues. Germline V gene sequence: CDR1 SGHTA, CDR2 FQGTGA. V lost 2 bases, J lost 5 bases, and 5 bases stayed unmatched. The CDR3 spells CASSLDQGADNEQFF. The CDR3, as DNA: TGTGCCAGCAGCTTAGACCAGGGGGCCGACAATGAGCAGTTCTTC.

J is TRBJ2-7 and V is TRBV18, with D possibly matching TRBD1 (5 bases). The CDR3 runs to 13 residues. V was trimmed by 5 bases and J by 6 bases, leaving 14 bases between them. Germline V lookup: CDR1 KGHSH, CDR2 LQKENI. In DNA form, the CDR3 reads TGTGCCAGCTCAGGGCAGGGCGGTGTCGAGCAGTACTTC. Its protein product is CASSGQGGVEQYF. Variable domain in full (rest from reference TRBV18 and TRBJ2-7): NAGVMQNPRHLVRRRGQEARLRCSPMKGHSHVYWYRQLPEEGLKFMVYLQKENIIDESGMPKERFSAEFPKEGPSILRIQQVVRGDSAAYFCASSGQGGVEQYFGPGTRLTVT.

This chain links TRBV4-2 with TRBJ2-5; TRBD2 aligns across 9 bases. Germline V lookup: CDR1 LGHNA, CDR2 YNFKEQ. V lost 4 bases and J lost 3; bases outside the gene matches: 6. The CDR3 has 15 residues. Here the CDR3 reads CASSLSGSSEETQYF. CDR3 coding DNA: TGTGCCAGCAGCCTTAGCGGGAGTTCCGAAGAGACCCAGTACTTC.

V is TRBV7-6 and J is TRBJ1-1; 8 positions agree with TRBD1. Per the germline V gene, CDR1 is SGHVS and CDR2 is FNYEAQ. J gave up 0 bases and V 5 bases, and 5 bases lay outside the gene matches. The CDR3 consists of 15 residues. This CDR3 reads CASSTRQGLNTEAFF. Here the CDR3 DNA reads TGTGCCAGCAGCACGAGACAGGGGTTGAACACTGAAGCTTTCTTT. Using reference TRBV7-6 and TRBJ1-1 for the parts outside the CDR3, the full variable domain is GAGVSQSPRYKVTKRGQDVALRCDPISGHVSLYWYRQALGQGPEFLTYFNYEAQQDKSGLPNDRFSAERPEGSISTLTIQRTEQRDSAMYRCASSTRQGLNTEAFFGQGTRLTVV.